These T cell receptor beta chains were read from a single sample in a study of blood T cells in healthy people across ages. TCRdb reanalysed the 5' RACE reads using MiXCR and keeps one entry per CDR3 protein. The table shows about 770,000 distinct CDR3 sequences, with around 42% occurring only once. Sequencing was carried out using blood. The receptors come from a man between 60 and 75 years old in good health. The CDR3 runs from the conserved cysteine through the conserved F or W. The D gene is left open where the match is weak. Size tells how often a clone was seen (once, few, many) or the class of an expanded clone, and some rows leave it out.

j_gene	abundance	d_gene	len	v_gene	CDR3nt	CDR3aa
TRBJ2-7	-	TRBD2	14	TRBV12-3/TRBV12-4	TGTGCCAGCGGGTCTAGCGGGGGGGTCTACAAGCAGTACTTC	CASGSSGGVYKQYF
TRBJ2-7	few	-	16	TRBV6-6	TGTGCCAGCAGTTCGTGGGCGGAGAGCAGCTCCTACGAGCAGTACTTC	CASSSWAESSSYEQYF
TRBJ1-4	-	TRBD1	16	TRBV6-6	TGTACCAGCAGTTACGCCCCAGGGGGCAAGAATGAAAAACTGTTTTTT	CTSSYAPGGKNEKLFF
TRBJ1-2	many	-	14	TRBV5-6	TGTGCCAGCAGCTTGCAGTCCTCGGGGAATGGCTACACCTTC	CASSLQSSGNGYTF
TRBJ2-1	once	TRBD1	15	TRBV5-1	TGCGCCAGCAGCTGGGGGACAGGGGTCCACAATGAGCAGTTCTTC	CASSWGTGVHNEQFF
TRBJ2-3	-	-	15	TRBV29-1	TGCAGCGTCGCACCGAGTCGGGGAGCCGCAGATACGCAGTATTTT	CSVAPSRGAADTQYF
TRBJ1-2	-	TRBD1	15	TRBV5-6	TGTGCCAGCAGACCCAGGGGGCGCGATGGGTATGGCTACACCTTC	CASRPRGRDGYGYTF
TRBJ2-7	-	TRBD1	20	TRBV7-2	TGTGCCAGCAGCTTAGGGATTAGGCGTTCGCGGACAGGGCTTCTGGACGAGCAGTACTTC	CASSLGIRRSRTGLLDEQYF
TRBJ1-5	-	-	16	TRBV5-6	TGTGCCAGCAGCTTGTGGGAACAGGCGGTGGGTCAGCCCCAGCATTTT	CASSLWEQAVGQPQHF
TRBJ2-3	-	TRBD2	15	TRBV2	TGTGCCGGGAAGACGGGAGCGGGGGGGACAGATACGCAGTATTTT	CAGKTGAGGTDTQYF